Each of the 24 T cell receptor beta chains below was sequenced from the same sample in a study of T-cell memory formation after mild COVID-19 (dated by TCRdb to about 2021). The library came from 5' RACE. Instrument on record: Illumina NovaSeq 6000. Starting from the raw public reads, TCRdb applied fastp trimming at Q25, assembled clones with MiXCR and retained in-frame beta chains. Identical CDR3 protein sequences are pooled into one entry, listed with their most common genes and DNA. The sample table contains about 240,000 distinct CDR3 sequences; only one count was recorded for over 8.5% of them. The ten most abundant clones make up approximately 20% of the sample. Sequencing input: PBMCs or a T cell subset sorted from them (not recorded which). The receptors shown here come from a man in his late teens or twenties who had mild COVID-19 (a few samples of this study predate the infection). The sample titles of this study are shuffled in the database, so cell type and time point are left out; the donor was told from shared clones.

This clonotype appeared many times. This rearrangement joins TRBV7-7 to TRBJ2-7, with D possibly matching TRBD2 (5 bases). Germline V gives CDR1 SSHAT, CDR2 FNYEAQ (reference sequence). V lost 5 bases to trimming and J lost 0 bases, with 8 bases between them. This CDR3 region has 13 residues. CDR3 residues: CASSPEGSYEQYF. The CDR3, as DNA: TGTGCCAGCAGCCCTGAGGGCTCCTACGAGCAGTACTTC.

The rearrangement uses TRBV20-1 and TRBJ2-3; no clear D. Per the germline V gene, CDR1 is DFQATT and CDR2 is SNEGSKA (reference sequence). The germline V and J ends were trimmed by 6 bases and 7 bases, with 17 bases remaining between them. This CDR3 comprises 13 residues. CDR3 coding DNA: TGCAGTGCACTGAGAAGGGCCCCGAATACGCAGTATTTT. Translation gives CSALRRAPNTQYF.

V is TRBV20-1 and J is TRBJ2-7; D remains ambiguous. Deletions cut 0 bases from V and 1 base from J, with 10 bases between. Germline CDR1 is DFQATT and CDR2 is SNEGSKA (reference sequence). This CDR3 is built from 14 residues. The CDR3 protein is CSARDLVGSYEQYF. The DNA for the CDR3 is TGCAGTGCTAGAGATCTCGTGGGGTCCTACGAGCAGTACTTC.

The gene calls are TRBV12-3 or TRBV12-4 and TRBJ1-1; D unclear. The CDR3 has 12 amino acids. V lost 3 bases and J lost 10, with 12 bases in between. The CDR3: CASSFDLVGAFF. CDR3 sequence (DNA): TGTGCCAGCAGTTTTGATTTGGTAGGAGCTTTCTTT.

This clonotype was found many times. The CDR3 DNA follows: TGTGCCAGCAGTGTCAGGGGATCCTACAATGAGCAGTTCTTC. It translates to CASSVRGSYNEQFF. The V gene is TRBV2, the J gene TRBJ2-1; perhaps TRBD1 as D (6 bases). Per the germline V gene, CDR1 is SNHLY and CDR2 is FYNNEI. The V end lost 4 bases, the J end lost 1 base, and 8 bases lay between the germline ends. The CDR3 is made up of 14 amino acids. The full variable domain, in which reference TRBV2 and TRBJ2-1 provide the parts outside the CDR3, is EPEVTQTPSHQVTQMGQEVILRCVPISNHLYFYWYRQILGQKVEFLVSFYNNEISEKSEIFDDQFSVERPDGSNFTLKIRSTKLEDSAMYFCASSVRGSYNEQFFGPGTRLTVL.

This clonotype has more than one count but fewer than ten. The chain carries TRBV4-1 and TRBJ2-2, with D unclear. This CDR3 is built from 17 residues. Germline CDR1 MGHRA, CDR2 YSYEKL. V shed 0 bases and J shed 6 bases, with 17 bases lying between them. The CDR3 bases are TGCGCCAGCAGCCAAGATCTAGTTAGCCTGTTGGCCGGGGAGCTGTTTTTT. As protein: CASSQDLVSLLAGELFF.

The table lists this clonotype with a few counts. This chain links TRBV5-6 with TRBJ2-2, with 9 bases matching TRBD2. The germline CDR1 and CDR2 sequences are SGHDT and YYEEEE. Trimming cost V 4 bases and J 1 base; bases outside gene matches: 5. The CDR3 length is 16 residues. CDR3 region: CASSRPSGENTGELFF. CDR3 DNA sequence: TGTGCCAGCAGCCGCCCTAGCGGGGAGAACACCGGGGAGCTGTTTTTT.

This clonotype appeared a few times. V usage is TRBV7-8 and J usage is TRBJ2-7; D is ambiguous. This CDR3 comprises 12 residues. The ends were cut back, 3 bases at V and 4 bases at J, with 7 bases in the middle. Germline V gene sequence: CDR1 SGHVS, CDR2 FQNEAQ. CDR3 residues: CASSFPGYEQYV. The DNA of the CDR3 is TGTGCCAGCAGCTTTCCGGGTTACGAGCAGTACGTC.

This clonotype has ten or more counts. The rearrangement joins TRBV7-9 to TRBJ2-3; the match to TRBD1 covers 7 bases. Per the germline V gene, CDR1 is SEHNR and CDR2 is FQNEAQ (reference sequence). The CDR3 is 14 amino acids. With 2 bases clipped from V and 5 bases from J, the junction kept 4 bases outside the gene matches. This CDR3 reads CASSLFTGVDTQYF. The CDR3 DNA is TGTGCCAGCAGCTTATTCACAGGGGTAGATACGCAGTATTTT. Together with reference TRBV7-9 and TRBJ2-3, the CDR3 gives the full variable domain: DTGVSQNPRHKITKRGQNVTFRCDPISEHNRLYWYRQTLGQGPEFLTYFQNEAQLEKSRLLSDRFSAERPKGSFSTLEIQRTEQGDSAMYLCASSLFTGVDTQYFGPGTRLTVL.

There are a few counts of this clonotype. The genes are TRBV9 and TRBJ2-2; 11 bases match TRBD1. The V gene's germline CDR1 is SGDLS and CDR2 YYNGEE. This CDR3 is built from 16 residues. V shed 0 bases, J shed 5 bases, and the junction held 3 bases outside the gene matches. CDR3 DNA: TGTGCCAGCAGCGTAGGGACAGGGGGCGGAACCGGGGAGCTGTTTTTT. Its protein product is CASSVGTGGGTGELFF.

In its sample, this clonotype was seen many times. The V and J genes are TRBV4-3 and TRBJ2-2, with D perhaps TRBD2 (7 bases). V was trimmed by 3 bases and J by 3 bases, leaving 11 bases between them. CDR3 length: 15 residues. The germline V gene encodes CDR1 LGHNA and CDR2 YSLEER. The CDR3 loop reads CASSHLGGHTGELFF. CDR3 nucleotide sequence: TGCGCCAGCAGCCACCTCGGGGGGCACACCGGGGAGCTGTTTTTT.

CDR3 region: CSARDPSRRAGDTQYF. The CDR3 DNA reads as TGCAGTGCTAGAGATCCCTCCCGGCGGGCGGGAGATACGCAGTATTTT. The chain has TRBV20-1 and TRBJ2-3; D is perhaps TRBD2 (5 bases). The V end lost 0 bases, the J end lost 5 bases, and 18 bases lay between the germline ends. CDR1 and CDR2 (germline): DFQATT, SNEGSKA (reference sequence). This CDR3 region has 16 residues.

V and J are TRBV6-2 or TRBV6-3 and TRBJ2-1; possibly TRBD2 for D (6 bases). The CDR3 extends over 15 amino acids. V was pared by 2 bases and J by 8 bases, with 16 bases between. The germline gives CDR1 MNHEY, CDR2 SVGEGT. The CDR3 reads CASSYVRGLAYEQFF. The CDR3 nucleotides are TGTGCCAGCAGTTACGTCCGGGGTCTAGCGTATGAGCAGTTCTTC.

This clonotype has ten or more counts. This rearrangement joins TRBV7-6 to TRBJ2-1; 10 bases map to TRBD2. The trim removed 1 base at V and 3 bases at J, leaving 3 bases unmatched. This CDR3 contains 16 residues. Germline CDR1 reads SGHVS; CDR2 reads FNYEAQ. CDR3 loop: CASSLGSGGIYNEQFF. In DNA, the CDR3 is TGTGCCAGCAGCTTAGGTAGCGGGGGGATCTACAATGAGCAGTTCTTC. Using reference TRBV7-6 and TRBJ2-1 for the parts outside the CDR3, the full variable domain is GAGVSQSPRYKVTKRGQDVALRCDPISGHVSLYWYRQALGQGPEFLTYFNYEAQQDKSGLPNDRFSAERPEGSISTLTIQRTEQRDSAMYRCASSLGSGGIYNEQFFGPGTRLTVL.

This clonotype appeared a few times. The chain has TRBV20-1 and TRBJ1-2; no definite D call. CDR1 is DFQATT, CDR2 SNEGSKA, per germline (reference sequence). Trimming removed 3 bases at V and 4 bases at J, with 9 bases between. The CDR3 sequence is 12 residues long. The chain's CDR3 is CSASSVVYGYTF. The CDR3 DNA sequence: TGCAGTGCTAGCAGCGTTGTCTATGGCTACACCTTC.

This clonotype occurred a few times. The chain carries TRBV10-3 and TRBJ1-1; 10 nucleotides align to TRBD1. CDR3 size: 15 residues. With V trimmed by 2 bases and J by 4 bases, 4 bases remained unmatched. Germline-derived CDR1 and CDR2 are ENHRY and SYGVKD. The CDR3 sequence is CAISERGQGPTEAFF. The CDR3 DNA reads TGTGCCATCAGTGAGAGGGGACAGGGGCCCACTGAAGCTTTCTTT.

At least ten counts were recorded for this clonotype. The chain uses TRBV7-9 and TRBJ2-5; weak D call: TRBD1 (6 bases). This CDR3 is 16 amino acids long. Germline V CDR1 and CDR2: SEHNR, FQNEAQ (reference sequence). Trimming shortened V by 1 base and J by 2 bases, and 14 bases separated the two germline ends. Written as DNA, the CDR3 is TGTGCCAGCAGCTTAGTGGCCAAAACAGGGCAAGAGACCCAGTACTTC. This sequence encodes CASSLVAKTGQETQYF.

V and J are TRBV4-1 and TRBJ1-1, with D hard to call. Germline CDR1 reads MGHRA; CDR2 reads YSYEKL. This CDR3 is built from 13 residues. V was shortened by 4 bases and J by 4 bases, with 10 bases between the two germline ends. CDR3: CASSPLASTEAFF. CDR3 in DNA: TGCGCCAGCAGCCCTCTAGCTAGCACTGAAGCTTTCTTT.

This clonotype was seen more than once but under ten times. The chain carries TRBV7-2 and TRBJ1-2; no reliable D call. V lost 5 bases and J lost 8, with 12 bases in between. This CDR3 spans 12 amino acids. Germline lookup yields CDR1 SGHTA and CDR2 FQGNSA. The DNA for the CDR3 is TGTGCCAGCAGCCAAGGGTACGAAGGCTACACCTTC. It is translated as CASSQGYEGYTF.

V usage is TRBV5-1 and J usage is TRBJ2-2; TRBD1 might be the D (6 bases). The V gene's germline CDR1 is SGHRS and CDR2 YFSETQ. V was clipped by 0 bases and J by 5 bases, with 11 bases between them. This CDR3 spans 15 amino acids. The CDR3 loop is CASSLATGRTGELFF. As DNA, the CDR3 is TGCGCCAGCAGCTTGGCCACAGGGAGAACCGGGGAGCTGTTTTTT.

CDR3 sequence: CASSTHRDNTEAFF. The CDR3 DNA follows: TGTGCCAGCTCAACCCACAGGGATAACACTGAAGCTTTCTTT. The chain joins TRBV18 to TRBJ1-1; D is perhaps TRBD1 (6 bases). The CDR3 has 14 amino acids. Germline V lookup: CDR1 KGHSH, CDR2 LQKENI. V was trimmed by 5 bases and J by 2 bases, leaving 12 bases between them.

This clonotype was recorded at least ten times. J is TRBJ2-3 and V is TRBV6-2 or TRBV6-3; D gene uncertain. Per the germline V gene, CDR1 is MNHEY and CDR2 is SVGEGT. The CDR3 is 11 residues long. Trimming removed 0 bases at V and 7 bases at J, with 2 bases between. The CDR3 region is CASSYSYTQYF. The CDR3 DNA reads as TGTGCCAGCAGTTACTCCTATACGCAGTATTTT.

At least ten counts were recorded for this clonotype. The J gene is TRBJ2-3, the V gene TRBV7-7, with a weak D call TRBD1 (6 bases). The CDR3 spans 14 residues. Trimming took off 5 bases at V and 2 bases at J, with 11 bases between the two ends. Germline assignment: CDR1 SSHAT and CDR2 FNYEAQ (reference sequence). The CDR3, as DNA: TGTGCCAGCAGCCAGGACAGTATCACAGATACGCAGTATTTT. Translating it yields CASSQDSITDTQYF. Together with reference TRBV7-7 and TRBJ2-3, the CDR3 gives the full variable domain: GAGVSQSPRYKVTKRGQDVTLRCDPISSHATLYWYQQALGQGPEFLTYFNYEAQPDKSGLPSDRFSAERPEGSISTLTIQRTEQRDSAMYRCASSQDSITDTQYFGPGTRLTVL.

This clonotype came up a few times. The CDR3 DNA reads as TGTGCCAGCAGCCGCCGGGAGGTTAATGAAAAACTGTTTTTT. Protein sequence: CASSRREVNEKLFF. This chain connects TRBV5-5 to TRBJ1-4; D is undetermined. Trimming shortened V by 4 bases and J by 4 bases, and 11 bases separated the two germline ends. This CDR3 is 14 amino acids long. Per the germline V gene, CDR1 is SGHKS and CDR2 is YYEKEE (reference sequence).